The 13 T cell receptor beta chains in this list originate from one sample, sequenced in a study of CD8+ T cells in alopecia areata. Extracted from the samples, RNA was reverse transcribed into cDNA to serve as the sequencing template. Here immunoSEQ multiplex PCR was the method, and the copy in TCRdb shows in-frame clones only, minus some. The sample has roughly 260,000 clones, none seen only once. The study sorted pooled cutaneous lymph node cells by CD4, CD8alpha, NKG2D, NKG2ACE and other markers. Sequencing input: CD4+ T cells sorted from a lymph node. Receptors were obtained from a C3H/HeJ mouse with alopecia areata. The mouse line has the MHC haplotype H2-k.

On this clone: The listed genes are named as in mouse. The missing CDR3 end, 4 residues past where the read stops, is filled in from the germline J gene. J is TRBJ1-2 and V is TRBV3; 7 nucleotides align to TRBD1. The V and J ends lost 6 bases and 2 bases, in that order; junction bases with no gene match: 3. Per the germline V gene, CDR1 is SNHLY and CDR2 is FYNGKV (reference sequence). The CDR3 covers 13 residues. CDR3 loop: CASRKGQNSDYTF. The CDR3 bases that were read are TGTGCCAGCAGGAAGGGACAGAACTCC.

As to this clone: Gene and germline names: mouse. The sequenced fragment ends 4 residues before the CDR3 boundary, so the rest is inferred from the germline J gene. At the DNA level, this CDR3 is encoded by other sequences in the same sample as well. The rearrangement links TRBV13-2 to TRBJ2-1, with 10 bases that match TRBD2. J gave up 5 bases and V 5 bases, and 1 base lay outside the gene matches. CDR3 length: 13 amino acids. Looked up from germline, CDR1 is NNHNN and CDR2 is SYGAGS (reference sequence). The CDR3 reads CASGGLGDAEQFF. Incomplete CDR3 DNA: TGTGCCAGCGGAGGACTGGGGGATGCT.

This clone was found many times. Mouse gene names apply. The read ends 4 residues shy of where the CDR3 ends; the end is completed using the germline J gene. Other DNA sequences within the sample encode an identical CDR3. The rearrangement links TRBV5 to TRBJ2-2, with D uncertain. The CDR3 is 13 residues long. Germline CDR1 and CDR2: LGHNA and YNLKQL (reference sequence). The V end lost 2 bases, the J end lost 0 bases, and 1 base lay between the germline ends. CDR3 sequence reads: CASSQTNTGQLYF. The sequenced CDR3 bases are TGTGCCAGCAGCCAAACAAACACCGGG.

Concerning this clone itself: Gene and germline names: mouse. The read ends 4 residues shy of where the CDR3 ends; the end is completed using the germline J gene. The chain is built from TRBV14 and TRBJ2-2; 9 nucleotides agree with TRBD2. Trimming at V came to 7 bases and at J to 4 bases, leaving 5 bases not matched to a gene. There are 14 residues in the CDR3. Germline V CDR1 and CDR2: SGHDT, FRDEAV. CDR3 sequence reads: CASGDWGSTGQLYF. CDR3 DNA, as far as it was read: TGTGCCAGCGGCGACTGGGGGAGCACCGGG.

This clone came up a few times. The gene symbols are mouse symbols. Read coverage stops 4 residues before the CDR3 terminus; the germline J gene supplies the remainder. The chain uses TRBV1 and TRBJ2-2; 11 bases line up with TRBD2. V shed 4 bases and J 3 bases; nucleotides not matched to a gene: 4. This CDR3 spans 16 amino acids. Per the germline V gene, CDR1 is NSQYPW and CDR2 is LRSPGD (reference sequence). The part of the CDR3 DNA that was read is TGCACCTGCAGTGGGGGGACTGGGGGTTACACCGGG. Protein product: CTCSGGTGGYTG. The full CDR3 is CTCSGGTGGYTGQLYF.

This clone was seen only a few times. Mouse germline and gene names are used. Coverage ceases 4 residues before the CDR3 finishes, and the germline J gene fills in the end. The J gene is TRBJ2-1, the V gene TRBV13-1; weak D call: TRBD2 (7 bases). With 0 bases removed from V and 2 bases from J, the gap between germline ends came to 9 bases. The V gene's germline CDR1 is NSHNY and CDR2 SYGAGN. This CDR3 has 15 residues. The part of the CDR3 DNA that was read is TGTGCCAGCAGTGATGCGGGGGGCTACTATGCT. Its protein is CASSDAGGYYA. The entire CDR3 sequence reads CASSDAGGYYAEQFF.

This clone was detected only a few times. Each gene name is a mouse one. Coverage ceases 4 residues before the CDR3 finishes, and the germline J gene fills in the end. The same CDR3 arises from other DNA sequences in this sample as well. The V and J genes are TRBV5 and TRBJ2-1, with TRBD2 identical over 8 bases. V lost 1 base, J lost 2 bases, and 1 base stayed unmatched. CDR1 and CDR2 from the germline V gene are LGHNA and YNLKQL (reference sequence). This CDR3 contains 15 residues. Incomplete CDR3 DNA: TGTGCCAGCAGCCAAGTTGGGGGGGACTATGCT. Its translation: CASSQVGGDYA. The complete CDR3 reads CASSQVGGDYAEQFF.

On this clone: Gene names follow the mouse nomenclature. The read ends 4 residues before the CDR3 terminus; that terminus is restored from the germline J gene. This chain connects TRBV13-2 to TRBJ2-1; TRBD1 aligns across 7 bases. The CDR3 runs 15 residues. Germline V gene data show CDR1 as NNHNN and CDR2 as SYGAGS (reference sequence). J lost 3 bases, V lost 0 bases, and 3 bases had no gene match. This CDR3 reads CASGDDRGAYAEQFF. The sequenced part of the CDR3 DNA is TGTGCCAGCGGTGATGACAGGGGCGCCTATGCT.

Comment on this clone: Here the gene names and germline are mouse. Read coverage stops 4 residues before the CDR3 terminus; the germline J gene supplies the remainder. The rearrangement uses TRBV17 and TRBJ2-3; 10 nucleotides align to TRBD2. Unmatched junction bases numbered 6, after V lost 3 bases and J lost 0 bases. The CDR3 length is 17 residues. Germline V CDR1 and CDR2: MNHDT, YYDKIL. CDR3 amino acids: CASSRRLGGTSAETLYF. The DNA read from the CDR3 is TGTGCTAGCAGTAGGAGACTGGGGGGAACTAGTGCAGAA.

There are many counts of this clone. These gene names are mouse names. Sequencing ends 4 residues short of the CDR3 end; the germline J gene provides the rest. The chain is built from TRBV17 and TRBJ2-1; 11 nucleotides agree with TRBD2. With V trimmed by 1 base and J by 1 base, 0 bases remained unmatched. The CDR3 is 16 residues long. Germline V gene lookup returns CDR1 MNHDT and CDR2 YYDKIL. CDR3 bases read: TGTGCTAGCAGTAGAGGACTGGGGGGGAACTATGCT. It encodes CASSRGLGGNYA. The whole CDR3 protein reads CASSRGLGGNYAEQFF.

This clone was seen only a few times. Germline and genes: mouse. Different DNA sequences within this sample yield the same CDR3. The covered CDR3 bases are TGTGCCAGCAGTGATGCCGGGGGGGGTCAAAAC. Protein product: CASSDAGGGQN. The CDR3 reads in full as CASSDAGGGQNTLYF. The rearrangement links TRBV13-1 to TRBJ2-4, with 7 bases that match TRBD2. Read data end 4 residues before the CDR3 end; the end is taken from the germline J gene. J lost 1 base, V lost 0 bases, and 2 bases had no gene match. This CDR3 has 15 residues. Looked up from germline, CDR1 is NSHNY and CDR2 is SYGAGN.

This clone was found a few times. Gene names are the mouse ones. The sequenced fragment ends 3 residues before the CDR3 boundary, so the rest is inferred from the germline J gene. The chain combines TRBV31 with TRBJ1-6, with a weak D call TRBD1 (6 bases). TRBJ1-6 is an ORF for which the function is uncertain. This CDR3 contains 13 residues. V lost 0 bases and J lost 9, with 9 bases in between. The germline V gene encodes CDR1 GKSSPN and CDR2 SITVG. The part of the CDR3 DNA that was read is TGTGCCTGGAGTCTAGGGGGTTTTTCGCCC. Its protein product is CAWSLGGFSP. The complete CDR3 protein is CAWSLGGFSPLYF.

This clone has only a few counts. Mouse gene names apply. This chain's CDR3 is CASSILRQNTLYF. CDR3 DNA, as far as it was read: TGTGCCAGCAGTATACTCCGTCAAAAC. J is TRBJ2-4 and V is TRBV19; D gene unclear. The CDR3 extends 4 residues past the end of the read, so its final part is completed from the germline J gene. The ends were cut back, 1 base at V and 1 base at J, with 4 bases in the middle. The CDR3 has 13 residues. Germline V CDR1 and CDR2: FNHDT, SITEND (reference sequence).